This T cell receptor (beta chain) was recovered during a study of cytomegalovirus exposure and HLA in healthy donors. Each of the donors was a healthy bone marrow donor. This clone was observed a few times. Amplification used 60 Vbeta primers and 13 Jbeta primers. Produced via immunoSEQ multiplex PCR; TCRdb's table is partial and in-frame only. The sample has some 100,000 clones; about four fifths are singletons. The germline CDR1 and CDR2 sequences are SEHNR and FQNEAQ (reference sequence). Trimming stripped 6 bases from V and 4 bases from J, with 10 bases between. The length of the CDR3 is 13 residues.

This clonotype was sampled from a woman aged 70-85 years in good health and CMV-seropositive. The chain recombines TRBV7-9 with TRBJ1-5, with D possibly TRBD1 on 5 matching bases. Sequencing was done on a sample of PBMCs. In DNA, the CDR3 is TGTGCCAGCAGTAAACAGGAGAATCAGCCCCAGCATTTT. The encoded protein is CASSKQENQPQHF. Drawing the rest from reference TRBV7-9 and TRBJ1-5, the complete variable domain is DTGVSQNPRHKITKRGQNVTFRCDPISEHNRLYWYRQTLGQGPEFLTYFQNEAQLEKSRLLSDRFSAERPKGSFSTLEIQRTEQGDSAMYLCASSKQENQPQHFGDGTRLSIL.